The 9 T cell receptor beta chains below come from one sample, sequenced in a study of cytomegalovirus exposure and HLA in healthy donors (dated by TCRdb to 2016 to 2017). Preparation of the library involved the immunoSEQ multiplex PCR assay. The multiplex PCR relied on a mix of 60 forward primers for TCR Vbeta segments and 13 reverse primers for TCR Jbeta segments. TCRdb limited this immuneACCESS table to in-frame rearrangements with V and J called. A share of clones is missing; checked studies link under half to unresolved V genes, and the rest is unexplained. The sample includes about 190,000 clones, with roughly 83% observed a single time. The ten largest clones take up around 0.26% of the sample. The sample comprised PBMCs. These receptor sequences come from a boy younger than 18 in good health and CMV-seronegative.

This rearrangement joins TRBV5-6 to TRBJ1-3; TRBD1 is a possible D gene (6 bases). The germline gives CDR1 SGHDT, CDR2 YYEEEE. V lost 2 bases and J lost 0, with 9 bases in between. CDR3 length: 15 residues. As DNA, the CDR3 is TGTGCCAGCAGCTTCAGGGGAAGCTCTGGAAACACCATATATTTT. It encodes CASSFRGSSGNTIYF.

DNA for the CDR3: TGTGCCAGCAGCCGGGGTCAGGGGGCGCGTGGCAATCAGCCCCAGCATTTT. Its protein is CASSRGQGARGNQPQHF. V is TRBV7-9 and J is TRBJ1-5, with 8 bases fitting TRBD1. Germline V gives CDR1 SEHNR, CDR2 FQNEAQ (reference sequence). This CDR3 region has 17 residues. Trimming cost V 5 bases and J 2 bases; bases outside gene matches: 11.

The CDR3 region has the DNA TGCGCCAGCAGTATTGCAGAATTGAACACTGAAGCTTTCTTT. Translation gives CASSIAELNTEAFF. The chain combines TRBV5-1 with TRBJ1-1, with D unresolved. CDR3 length: 14 amino acids. V was cut by 5 bases and J by 0 bases, with 11 bases left in between. Germline values: CDR1 SGHRS, CDR2 YFSETQ.

DNA for the CDR3: TGTGCCACCAGCAGAGGAAAGGCTAGCGGGGGCACAGATACGCAGTATTTT. Translating gives CATSRGKASGGTDTQYF. The V and J genes are TRBV15 and TRBJ2-3, with TRBD2 matching 9 bases. This CDR3 has 17 amino acids. V was clipped by 1 base and J by 1 base; unmatched bases: 6. Germline V gene sequence: CDR1 LNHNV, CDR2 YYDKDF (reference sequence).

The V gene is TRBV5-1, the J gene TRBJ1-5; 9 nucleotides line up with TRBD1. This CDR3 has 15 amino acids. CDR1 is SGHRS, CDR2 YFSETQ, per germline. V was pared by 4 bases and J by 4 bases, with 6 bases of the junction left unmatched. The CDR3 DNA reads TGCGCCAGCAGCCTGGGGACAGGGCAGAATCAGCCCCAGCATTTT. This sequence encodes CASSLGTGQNQPQHF.

V and J are TRBV27 and TRBJ1-5; a possible D gene is TRBD1 (5 bases). V was cut by 3 bases and J by 2 bases, with 11 bases left in between. Germline loops: CDR1 MNHEY, CDR2 SMNVEV (reference sequence). This CDR3 region has 15 residues. The CDR3 bases are TGTGCCAGCAGTTTGGACAAAGGCGGCAATCAGCCCCAGCATTTT. This sequence encodes CASSLDKGGNQPQHF.

The chain carries TRBV19 and TRBJ1-2; D is uncertain. Trimming cost V 0 bases and J 4 bases, with 6 bases left between them. CDR3 length: 13 amino acids. Per germline, CDR1 LNHDA and CDR2 SQIVND (reference sequence). CDR3 sequence reads: CASSIDSSYGYTF. In DNA, the CDR3 is TGTGCCAGTAGTATAGATTCCAGCTATGGCTACACCTTC.

This clone occurred a few times. This chain links TRBV2 with TRBJ2-7; the match to TRBD1 covers 9 bases. CDR3 length equals 17 residues. The germline V gene has CDR1 SNHLY and CDR2 FYNNEI. The V and J ends lost 2 bases and 5 bases, in that order; junction bases with no gene match: 13. The DNA for the CDR3 is TGTGCCAGCAGTGAACGAATCGCGGGACAGGGATACGACGAGCAGTACTTC. Its translation: CASSERIAGQGYDEQYF.

This clone was seen more than once but under ten times. The chain carries TRBV5-4 and TRBJ2-5; D is uncertain. This CDR3 comprises 14 residues. Germline values: CDR1 SGHNT, CDR2 YYREEE (reference sequence). V was trimmed by 2 bases and J by 3 bases, leaving 11 bases between them. In DNA form, the CDR3 reads TGTGCCAGCAGCTTTGAGGAGCCTAAAGAGACCCAGTACTTC. It specifies CASSFEEPKETQYF.